The sequence of this T cell receptor beta chain was determined in a study of blood T cell repertoires in COVID-19. Study at large: Sites in the United States, Italy and Spain provided acute and convalescent COVID-19 samples. From T cells, B-cell-depleted T cells, or PBMCs came the material, which was cDNA or gDNA.

V was cut by 3 bases and J by 6 bases, with 12 bases left in between. CDR1 and CDR2 (germline): ENHRY, SYGVKD. CDR3 length: 13 residues. TCRdb's table, derived via immunoSEQ multiplex PCR, lists solely in-frame clones and lacks some. The table includes 200,000 to 300,000 clones, about 89% detected once. Material for sequencing was peripheral blood. This chain connects TRBV10-3 to TRBJ2-7; TRBD1 is a possible D gene (5 bases). The TCR originated in a middle-aged man who had recovered from COVID-19. The CDR3, as DNA: TGTGCCATCAGTGACAGGGTCCCCAGCGAGCAGTACTTC. This translates into CAISDRVPSEQYF.